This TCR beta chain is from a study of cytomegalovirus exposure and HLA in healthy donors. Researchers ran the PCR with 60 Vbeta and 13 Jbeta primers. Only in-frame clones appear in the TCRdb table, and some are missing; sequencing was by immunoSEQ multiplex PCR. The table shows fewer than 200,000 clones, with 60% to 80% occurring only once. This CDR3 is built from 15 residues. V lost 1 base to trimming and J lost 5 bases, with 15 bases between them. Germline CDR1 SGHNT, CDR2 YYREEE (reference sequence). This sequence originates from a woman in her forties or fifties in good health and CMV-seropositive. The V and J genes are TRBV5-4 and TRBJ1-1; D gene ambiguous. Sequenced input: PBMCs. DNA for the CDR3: TGTGCCAGCAGCTTGCAATTGCGGGGAGAGACTGAAGCTTTCTTT. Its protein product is CASSLQLRGETEAFF.